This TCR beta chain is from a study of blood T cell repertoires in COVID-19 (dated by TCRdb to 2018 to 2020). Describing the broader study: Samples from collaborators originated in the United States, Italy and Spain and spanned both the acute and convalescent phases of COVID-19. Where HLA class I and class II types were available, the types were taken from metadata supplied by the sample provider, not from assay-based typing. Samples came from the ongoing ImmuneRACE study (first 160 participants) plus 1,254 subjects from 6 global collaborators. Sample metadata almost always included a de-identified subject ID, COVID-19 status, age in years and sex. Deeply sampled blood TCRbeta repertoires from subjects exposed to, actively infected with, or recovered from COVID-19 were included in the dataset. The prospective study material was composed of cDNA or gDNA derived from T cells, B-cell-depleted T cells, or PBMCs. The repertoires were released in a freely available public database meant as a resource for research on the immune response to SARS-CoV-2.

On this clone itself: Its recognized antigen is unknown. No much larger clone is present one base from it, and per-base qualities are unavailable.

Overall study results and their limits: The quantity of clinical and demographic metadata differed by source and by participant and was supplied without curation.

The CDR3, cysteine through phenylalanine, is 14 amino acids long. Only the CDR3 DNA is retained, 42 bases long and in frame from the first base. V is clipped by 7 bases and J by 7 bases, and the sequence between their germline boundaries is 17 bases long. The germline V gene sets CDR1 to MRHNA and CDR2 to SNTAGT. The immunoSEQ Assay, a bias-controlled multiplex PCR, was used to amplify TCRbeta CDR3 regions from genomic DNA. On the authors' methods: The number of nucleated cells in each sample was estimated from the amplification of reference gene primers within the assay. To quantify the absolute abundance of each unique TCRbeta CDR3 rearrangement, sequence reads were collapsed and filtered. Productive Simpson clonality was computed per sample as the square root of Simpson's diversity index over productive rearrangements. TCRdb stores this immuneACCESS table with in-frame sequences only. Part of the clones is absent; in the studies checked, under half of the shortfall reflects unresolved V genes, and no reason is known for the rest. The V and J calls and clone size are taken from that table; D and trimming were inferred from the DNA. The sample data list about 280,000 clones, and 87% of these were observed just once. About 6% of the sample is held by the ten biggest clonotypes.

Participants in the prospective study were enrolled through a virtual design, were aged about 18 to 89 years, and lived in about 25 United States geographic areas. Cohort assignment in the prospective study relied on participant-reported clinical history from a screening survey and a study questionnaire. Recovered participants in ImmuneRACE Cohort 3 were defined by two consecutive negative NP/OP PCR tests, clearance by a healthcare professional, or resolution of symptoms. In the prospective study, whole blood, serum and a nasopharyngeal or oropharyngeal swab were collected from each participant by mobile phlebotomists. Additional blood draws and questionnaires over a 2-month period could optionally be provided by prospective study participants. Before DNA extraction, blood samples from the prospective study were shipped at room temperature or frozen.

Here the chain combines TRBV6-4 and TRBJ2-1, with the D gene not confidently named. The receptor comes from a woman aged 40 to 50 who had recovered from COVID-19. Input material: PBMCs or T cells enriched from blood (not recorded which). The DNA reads TGTGCCAGCACCGACTCCCAAAGCCCTAATGAGCAGTTCTTC. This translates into CASTDSQSPNEQFF.